A single count supports the clone carrying this T cell receptor (beta chain). No antigen is known for it. Authors of the study amplified TCR beta CDR3 regions from RNA transcripts. Carried out on the TCR CDR3, a first-round RT-PCR used the HTBI primer set. In TCRdb, the multiplex PCR reads were re-called with MiXCR into one record per CDR3 protein. The sample has 650,000 to 850,000 distinct CDR3 sequences, 15% to 20% seen once. Per germline, CDR1 LGHDT and CDR2 YNNKEL (reference sequence). There are 16 residues in the CDR3. Trimming removed 0 bases at V and 0 bases at J, with 11 bases between. This specimen comes from a study of T cells in Graves' hyperthyroidism and ophthalmopathy. Study as a whole: Before any treatment, at initial diagnosis, peripheral blood was collected.

It was uncontrolled infection, other autoimmune disease, pregnancy or lactation that excluded patients. At first hyperthyroidism diagnosis, before any ophthalmopathy symptoms, the blood sample was collected. Study-level points and caveats: Blood held most thyroid clonotypes expanded above 0.001 frequency.

The sample consisted of blood. The chain employs TRBV3-1 and TRBJ1-1; D ambiguous. The TCR sequence derives from a woman between 50 and 59 years old with Graves' hyperthyroidism that later progressed to Graves' ophthalmopathy. CDR3 sequence: CASSQDLGHLNTEAFF. CDR3 coding DNA: TGTGCCAGCAGCCAAGATCTAGGGCACCTGAACACTGAAGCTTTCTTT.